The clone carrying this T cell receptor (beta chain) was observed a handful of times. The antigen is undetermined. Different DNA sequences within this sample yield the same CDR3. The data belong to a study of shared clonotypes between healthy human individuals. About the research overall: Three plates each covered CD4 naive and memory; CD8 naive two, CD8 memory one.

Measured with immunoSEQ multiplex PCR; TCRdb has only the in-frame clones, and not every one. The table includes a few million clones, approximately 95% detected once. Trimming took off 3 bases at V and 1 base at J, with 6 bases between the two ends. Germline values: CDR1 MNHEY, CDR2 SMNVEV (reference sequence). This CDR3 has 13 amino acids. A CD45RA-negative memory subset and a CD45RA+ naive subset were separated from the CD4+ cells. General study results and limits: Naive subsets generally had larger estimated richness than memory subsets.

The sequencing sample was made of naive CD4+ T cells from PBMCs. Subset indicated: CD45RA+ positively selected. The V gene is TRBV27, the J gene TRBJ1-1, with TRBD1 as a possible D gene (5 bases). This TCR was sampled from a man younger than 35 in good health. Some clones in this sample may be carry-over from other donors' samples. CDR3 in amino acids: CASSFRANTEAFF. The CDR3 nucleotides read TGTGCCAGCAGTTTCAGGGCGAACACTGAAGCTTTCTTT.